This TCR beta chain was recovered during a study of blood T cell repertoires in COVID-19. Study background: Sites across the United States, Italy and Spain contributed samples from acute and convalescent COVID-19. PBMCs, B-cell-depleted T cells, or T cells were the source of the cDNA or gDNA that made up the material.

The authors' processing: Quantification of nucleated cells was approximated via reference gene primer amplification. The method was immunoSEQ multiplex PCR; TCRdb's version includes in-frame clones alone and lacks a portion of them. The D gene and trimming were derived from the DNA, and the V and J assignments and clone size from that table. The data contain about 260,000 clones, more than 75% of them singletons. The sample holds one count of this clone. CDR1 is SQVTM, CDR2 ANQGSEA, per germline. The CDR3 covers 18 residues. V trimming: 1 base; J trimming: 6 bases; junction bases outside the gene matches: 18.

The chain carries TRBV29-1 and TRBJ2-3; 8 nucleotides align to TRBD2. The specimen sequenced was peripheral blood. The receptor comes from a man in his forties who had recovered from COVID-19. CDR3 sequence: CSVEGFGSEREREDTQYF. The CDR3, as DNA: TGCAGCGTTGAAGGGTTTGGCTCCGAGCGGGAGCGTGAGGATACGCAGTATTTT.